The 13 T cell receptor beta chains in this list originate from one sample, sequenced in a study of cytomegalovirus exposure and HLA in healthy donors. This PCR relied on a set of 60 Vbeta primers and 13 Jbeta primers. Some clones are missing from TCRdb's copy, which holds only in-frame ones; the method was immunoSEQ multiplex PCR. The repertoire table contains tens of thousands of clones. The sequencing sample was made of PBMCs. The receptors were sampled from a woman aged 25-40 years in good health and CMV-seropositive.

CDR3 DNA sequence: TGCGCCAGCAAAGGCCCGGGCTCCTACAATGAGCAGTTCTTC. Translated: CASKGPGSYNEQFF. The V and J genes are TRBV10-2 and TRBJ2-1; D is undetermined. Germline V gene lookup returns CDR1 WSHSY and CDR2 SAAADI. Trimming took off 7 bases at V and 0 bases at J, with 10 bases between the two ends. The CDR3 length is 14 residues.

The chain links TRBV29-1 to TRBJ2-4, with D maybe TRBD2 (7 bases). V was cut by 6 bases and J by 8 bases, with 14 bases left in between. Germline CDR1 and CDR2: SQVTM and ANQGSEA. The CDR3 spans 12 residues. The CDR3 DNA reads as TGCAGCGTGGAAAGGGGGGGAGACATTCAGTACTTC. This codes for CSVERGGDIQYF.

V and J are TRBV4-1 and TRBJ1-5; 10 bases align to TRBD1. The CDR3 is 15 amino acids. Germline lookup yields CDR1 MGHRA and CDR2 YSYEKL. J was trimmed by 5 bases and V by 3 bases; bases with no gene match: 4. For the CDR3, the DNA is TGCGCCAGCAGCCAGGGTGGGACAGGGGATCAGCCCCAGCATTTT. Residues: CASSQGGTGDQPQHF.

The CDR3 nucleotides are TGTGCCAGTAGTATAGATCGCAGGCCCATTCAGTACTTC. Its protein product is CASSIDRRPIQYF. V gene TRBV19 combines with J gene TRBJ2-4, with no clear D. This CDR3 comprises 13 residues. Trimming took 0 bases from V and 9 from J, leaving 9 bases between them. Germline loops: CDR1 LNHDA, CDR2 SQIVND (reference sequence).

V usage is TRBV7-2 and J usage is TRBJ1-2, with D maybe TRBD1 (5 bases). Between the trimmed V and J ends, which lost 3 bases and 5 bases, there was a span of 13 bases. Germline V CDR1 and CDR2: SGHTA, FQGNSA. The CDR3 covers 14 residues. In nucleotides, the CDR3 is TGTGCCAGCAGCTTTACCGGGGGGGAATATGGCTACACCTTC. Amino acids: CASSFTGGEYGYTF.

This chain uses TRBV11-2 with TRBJ2-5; the match to TRBD2 covers 15 bases. The end of the DNA fits TRBJ2-7 better, so the J call may be wrong. The germline V gene has CDR1 SGHAT and CDR2 FQNNGV. This CDR3 has 17 residues. The CDR3 region has the DNA TGTGCCAGCAGCGCCCCCGGACTAGCGGGGGGGCGGAACGAGCAGTACTTC. Translating gives CASSAPGLAGGRNEQYF.

V gene TRBV23-1 combines with J gene TRBJ2-1, with 12 bases identical to TRBD1. TRBV23-1 is marked as an open reading frame, function uncertain. This CDR3 has 14 amino acids. The trim removed 3 bases at V and 10 bases at J, leaving 4 bases unmatched. The CDR3 nucleotides read TGCGCCAGCAGTCAGGGGACAGGGGGCGCCGAGCAGTTCTTC. Its translation: CASSQGTGGAEQFF.

This chain links TRBV5-5 with TRBJ2-7, with D perhaps TRBD1 (6 bases). CDR1 and CDR2 (germline): SGHKS, YYEKEE (reference sequence). The CDR3 runs 16 residues. V lost 4 bases and J 4 bases, leaving 21 bases between the germline ends. CDR3 nucleotide sequence: TGTGCCAGCAGCCATAATCCGGGACAAAAAGGGTACGAGCAGTACTTC. Translating gives CASSHNPGQKGYEQYF. Looking up the rest from reference TRBV5-5 and TRBJ2-7 gives the full variable domain: DAGVTQSPTHLIKTRGQQVTLRCSPISGHKSVSWYQQVLGQGPQFIFQYYEKEERGRGNFPDRFSARQFPNYSSELNVNALLLGDSALYLCASSHNPGQKGYEQYFGPGTRLTVT.

V and J are TRBV2 and TRBJ2-3, with D possibly matching TRBD1 (6 bases). Germline lookup yields CDR1 SNHLY and CDR2 FYNNEI. V was shortened by 10 bases and J by 2 bases, with 19 bases between the two germline ends. The CDR3 extends over 15 amino acids. The CDR3 spells CANVKEGHPTDTQYF. CDR3 nucleotides: TGTGCCAACGTAAAAGAGGGACACCCCACAGATACGCAGTATTTT.

The V call is TRBV10-3, the J call TRBJ2-7, with 11 bases that match TRBD1. V lost 9 bases and J lost 5; bases outside the gene matches: 6. CDR3 length: 13 amino acids. The germline gives CDR1 ENHRY, CDR2 SYGVKD. CDR3 protein: CAIRGGQGDEQYF. The CDR3 nucleotides are TGTGCCATTCGCGGGGGACAGGGGGACGAGCAGTACTTC.

In the case of this clone: One junction end does not reproduce the germline sequence, and a read error may be involved. The chain employs TRBV28 and TRBJ1-2, with D possibly matching TRBD1 (5 bases). There are 13 residues in the CDR3. Germline V gives CDR1 MDHEN, CDR2 SYDVKM. The CDR3 DNA reads TGTGTCAGCAGATTTGACAGAGACTATGGCTACACCTTC. Translating gives CVSRFDRDYGYTF.

The rearrangement joins TRBV7-9 to TRBJ1-3; a weak D match, TRBD1 (5 bases). The CDR3 contains 16 residues. CDR1 SEHNR and CDR2 FQNEAQ come from the germline V gene (reference sequence). Trimming stripped 5 bases from V and 2 bases from J, with 16 bases between. The CDR3 DNA reads as TGTGCCAGCAGCACCGGGGACGGGGGAGCTGGAAACACCATATATTTT. Protein product: CASSTGDGGAGNTIYF.

The genes are TRBV5-6 and TRBJ2-3; unclear D gene. Germline values: CDR1 SGHDT, CDR2 YYEEEE. V dropped 0 bases and J dropped 3 bases, with 8 bases sitting between them. This CDR3 is 14 amino acids long. The CDR3 DNA is TGTGCCAGCAGCTTGGATCCCCAGACAGATACGCAGTATTTT. It is translated as CASSLDPQTDTQYF.